This T cell receptor beta chain was captured in a study of blood T cell repertoires in COVID-19. Germline loops: CDR1 MNHEY, CDR2 SMNVEV (reference sequence). Trimming removed 0 bases at V and 5 bases at J, with 13 bases between. The CDR3 is 15 residues long. Here immunoSEQ multiplex PCR was the method, and the copy in TCRdb shows in-frame clones only, minus some. The data contain 450,000 to 500,000 clones, approximately 85% of them seen just once; the ten biggest clones take up 3% to 4%. The sequence came from a human donor in a cohort sampled during active COVID-19. The chain carries TRBV27 and TRBJ1-1; D is perhaps TRBD1 (5 bases). Sequencing was done on a sample of peripheral blood. CDR3 sequence reads: CASSLSPEGVTEAFF. In nucleotides, the CDR3 is TGTGCCAGCAGTTTATCACCCGAAGGGGTAACTGAAGCTTTCTTT.